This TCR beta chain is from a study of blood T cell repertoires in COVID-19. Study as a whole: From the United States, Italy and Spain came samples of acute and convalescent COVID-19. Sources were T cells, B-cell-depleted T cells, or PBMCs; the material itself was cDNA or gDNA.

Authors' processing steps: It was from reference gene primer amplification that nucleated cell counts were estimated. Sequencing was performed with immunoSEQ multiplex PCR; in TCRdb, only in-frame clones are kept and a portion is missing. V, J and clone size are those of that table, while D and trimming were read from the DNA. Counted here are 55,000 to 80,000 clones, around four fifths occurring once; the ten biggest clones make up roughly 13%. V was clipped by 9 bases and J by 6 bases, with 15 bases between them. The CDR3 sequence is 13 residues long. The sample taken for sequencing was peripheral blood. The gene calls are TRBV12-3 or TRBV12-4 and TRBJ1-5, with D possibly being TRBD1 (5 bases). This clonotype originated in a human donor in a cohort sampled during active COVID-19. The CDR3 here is CASRAGGVQPQHF. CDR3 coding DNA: TGTGCCAGTAGGGCCGGGGGGGTTCAGCCCCAGCATTTT.